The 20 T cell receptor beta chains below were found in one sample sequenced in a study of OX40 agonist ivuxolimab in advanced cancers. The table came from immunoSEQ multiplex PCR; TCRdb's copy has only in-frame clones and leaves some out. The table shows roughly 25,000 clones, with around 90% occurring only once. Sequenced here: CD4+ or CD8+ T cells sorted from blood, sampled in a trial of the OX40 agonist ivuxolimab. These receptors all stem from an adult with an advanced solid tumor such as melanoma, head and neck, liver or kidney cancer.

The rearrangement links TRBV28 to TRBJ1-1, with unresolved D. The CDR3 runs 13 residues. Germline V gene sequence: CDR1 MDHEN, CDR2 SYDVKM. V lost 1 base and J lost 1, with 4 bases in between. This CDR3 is CASSLSWNTEAFF. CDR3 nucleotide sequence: TGTGCCAGCAGTTTATCGTGGAACACTGAAGCTTTCTTT.

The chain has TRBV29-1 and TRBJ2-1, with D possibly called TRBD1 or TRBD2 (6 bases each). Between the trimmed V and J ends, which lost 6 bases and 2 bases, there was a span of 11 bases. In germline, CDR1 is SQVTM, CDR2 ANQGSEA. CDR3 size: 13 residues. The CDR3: CSVGGNAYNEQFF. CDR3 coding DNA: TGCAGCGTAGGGGGGAATGCCTACAATGAGCAGTTCTTC.

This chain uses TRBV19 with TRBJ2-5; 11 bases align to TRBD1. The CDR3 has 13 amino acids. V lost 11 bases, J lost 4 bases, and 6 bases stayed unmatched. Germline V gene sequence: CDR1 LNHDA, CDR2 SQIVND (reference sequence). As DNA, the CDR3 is TGTGCCTCCCAGGACAGGGGGCTAGAGACCCAGTACTTC. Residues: CASQDRGLETQYF. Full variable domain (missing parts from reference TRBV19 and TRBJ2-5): DGGITQSPKYLFRKEGQNVTLSCEQNLNHDAMYWYRQDPGQGLRLIYYSQIVNDFQKGDIAEGYSVSREKKESFPLTVTSAQKNPTAFYLCASQDRGLETQYFGPGTRLLVL.

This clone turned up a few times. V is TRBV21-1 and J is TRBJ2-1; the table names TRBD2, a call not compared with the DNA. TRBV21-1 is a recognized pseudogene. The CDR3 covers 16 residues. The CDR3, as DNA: TGTGCCAGCAGCAAGGTCACTAGCGGGAGGAGTAATGAGCAGTTCTTC. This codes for CASSKVTSGRSNEQFF.

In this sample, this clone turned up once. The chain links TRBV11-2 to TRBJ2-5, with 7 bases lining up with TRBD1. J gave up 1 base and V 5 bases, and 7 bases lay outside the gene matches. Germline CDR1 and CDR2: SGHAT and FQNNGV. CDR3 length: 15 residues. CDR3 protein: CASSTLGTAQETQYF. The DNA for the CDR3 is TGTGCCAGCAGCACACTCGGGACAGCCCAAGAGACCCAGTACTTC.

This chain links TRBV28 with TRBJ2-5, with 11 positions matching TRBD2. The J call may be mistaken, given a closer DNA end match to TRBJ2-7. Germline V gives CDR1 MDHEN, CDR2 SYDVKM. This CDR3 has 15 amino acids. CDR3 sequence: CASSPTSGTSYEQYF. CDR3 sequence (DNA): TGTGCCAGCAGTCCGACTAGCGGGACTTCCTACGAGCAGTACTTC.

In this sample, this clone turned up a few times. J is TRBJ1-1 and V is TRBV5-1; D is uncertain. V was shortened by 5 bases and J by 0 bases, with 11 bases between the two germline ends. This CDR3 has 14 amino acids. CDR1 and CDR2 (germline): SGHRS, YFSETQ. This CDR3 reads CASRDSNMNTEAFF. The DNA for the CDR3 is TGCGCCAGCAGGGATTCGAACATGAACACTGAAGCTTTCTTT.

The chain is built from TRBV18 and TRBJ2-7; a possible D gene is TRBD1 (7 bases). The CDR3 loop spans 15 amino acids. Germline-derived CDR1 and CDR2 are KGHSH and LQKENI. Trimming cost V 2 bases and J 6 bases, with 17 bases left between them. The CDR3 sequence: CASSPSTQGGSEQYF. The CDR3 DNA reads TGTGCCAGCTCACCATCTACCCAGGGGGGCAGCGAGCAGTACTTC.

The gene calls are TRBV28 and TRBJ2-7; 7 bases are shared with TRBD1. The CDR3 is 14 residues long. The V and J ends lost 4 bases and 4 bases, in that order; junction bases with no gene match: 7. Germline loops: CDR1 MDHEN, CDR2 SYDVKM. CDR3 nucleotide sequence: TGTGCCAGCAGTTCCCCAGGGGGTGGATACGAGCAGTACTTC. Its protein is CASSSPGGGYEQYF.

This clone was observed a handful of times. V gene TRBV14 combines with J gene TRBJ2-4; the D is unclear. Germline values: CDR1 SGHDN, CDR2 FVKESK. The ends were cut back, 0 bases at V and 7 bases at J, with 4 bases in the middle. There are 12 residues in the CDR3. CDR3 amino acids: CASSQERNIQYF. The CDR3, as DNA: TGTGCCAGCAGCCAAGAGAGGAACATTCAGTACTTC.

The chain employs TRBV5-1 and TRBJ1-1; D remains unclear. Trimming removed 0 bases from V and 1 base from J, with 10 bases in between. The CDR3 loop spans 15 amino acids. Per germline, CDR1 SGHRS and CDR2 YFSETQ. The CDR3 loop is CASSLDALRNTEAFF. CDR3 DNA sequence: TGCGCCAGCAGCTTGGATGCCCTGAGGAACACTGAAGCTTTCTTT.

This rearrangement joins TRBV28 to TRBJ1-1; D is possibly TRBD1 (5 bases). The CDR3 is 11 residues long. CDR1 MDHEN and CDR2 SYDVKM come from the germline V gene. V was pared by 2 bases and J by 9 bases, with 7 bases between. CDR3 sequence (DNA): TGTGCCAGCAGTTTAGGGGGTAAAGCTTTCTTT. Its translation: CASSLGGKAFF.

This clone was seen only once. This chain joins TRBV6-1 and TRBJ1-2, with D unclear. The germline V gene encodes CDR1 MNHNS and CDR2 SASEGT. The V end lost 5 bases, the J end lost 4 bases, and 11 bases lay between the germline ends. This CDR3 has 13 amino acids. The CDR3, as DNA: TGTGCCAGCAGTTTCGACGGTCTCTATGGCTACACCTTC. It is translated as CASSFDGLYGYTF.

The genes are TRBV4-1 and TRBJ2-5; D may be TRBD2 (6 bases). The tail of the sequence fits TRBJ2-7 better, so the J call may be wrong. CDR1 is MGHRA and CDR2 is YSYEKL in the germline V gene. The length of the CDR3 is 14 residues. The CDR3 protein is CASSQAPRGYEQYF. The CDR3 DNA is TGCGCCAGCAGCCAGGCCCCCCGGGGGTACGAGCAGTACTTC.

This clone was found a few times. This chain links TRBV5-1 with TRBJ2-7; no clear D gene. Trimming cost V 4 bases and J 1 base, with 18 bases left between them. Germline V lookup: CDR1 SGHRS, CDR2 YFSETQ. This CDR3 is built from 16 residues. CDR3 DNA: TGCGCCAGCAGCCCCCTAACCTCACCCACTTCCTACGAGCAGTACTTC. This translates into CASSPLTSPTSYEQYF.

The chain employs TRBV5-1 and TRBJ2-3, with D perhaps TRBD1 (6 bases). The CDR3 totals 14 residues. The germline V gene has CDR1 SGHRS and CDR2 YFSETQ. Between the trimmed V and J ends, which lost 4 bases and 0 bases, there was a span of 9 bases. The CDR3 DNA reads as TGCGCCAGCAGCCCAGGGACAAGCACAGATACGCAGTATTTT. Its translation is CASSPGTSTDTQYF. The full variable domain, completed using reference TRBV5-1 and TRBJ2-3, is KAGVTQTPRYLIKTRGQQVTLSCSPISGHRSVSWYQQTPGQGLQFLFEYFSETQRNKGNFPGRFSGRQFSNSRSEMNVSTLELGDSALYLCASSPGTSTDTQYFGPGTRLTVL.

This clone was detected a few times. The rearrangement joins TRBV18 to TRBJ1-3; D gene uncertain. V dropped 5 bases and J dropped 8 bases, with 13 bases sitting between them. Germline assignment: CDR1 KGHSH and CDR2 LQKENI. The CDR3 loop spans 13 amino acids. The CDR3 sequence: CASSESVWDTIYF. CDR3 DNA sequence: TGTGCCAGCTCAGAATCGGTCTGGGACACCATATATTTT.

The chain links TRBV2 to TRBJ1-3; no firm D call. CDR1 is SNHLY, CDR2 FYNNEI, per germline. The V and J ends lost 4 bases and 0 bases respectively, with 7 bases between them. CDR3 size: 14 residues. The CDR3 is CASSVRTSGNTIYF. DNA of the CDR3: TGTGCCAGCAGTGTTCGAACCTCTGGAAACACCATATATTTT. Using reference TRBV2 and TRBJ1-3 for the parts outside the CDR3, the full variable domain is EPEVTQTPSHQVTQMGQEVILRCVPISNHLYFYWYRQILGQKVEFLVSFYNNEISEKSEIFDDQFSVERPDGSNFTLKIRSTKLEDSAMYFCASSVRTSGNTIYFGEGSWLTVV.

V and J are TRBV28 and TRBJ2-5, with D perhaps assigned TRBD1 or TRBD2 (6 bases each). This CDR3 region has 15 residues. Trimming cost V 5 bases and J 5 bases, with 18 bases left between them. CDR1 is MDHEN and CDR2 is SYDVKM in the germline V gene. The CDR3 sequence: CASSNSRRGRETQYF. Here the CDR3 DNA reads TGTGCCAGCAGTAACTCCCGCCGGGGGCGGGAGACCCAGTACTTC.

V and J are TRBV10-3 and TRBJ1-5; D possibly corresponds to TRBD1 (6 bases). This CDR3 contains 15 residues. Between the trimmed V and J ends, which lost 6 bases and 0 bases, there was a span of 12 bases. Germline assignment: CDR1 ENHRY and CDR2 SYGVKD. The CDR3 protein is CAIREGGDSNQPQHF. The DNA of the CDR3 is TGTGCCATCAGGGAGGGGGGGGATAGCAATCAGCCCCAGCATTTT.